Presented here are 5 T cell receptor beta chains from one specimen sequenced in a study of CD8+CD57+ T cells in acquired aplastic anemia. Sequencing involved patients with CD8+CD57+ cell expansion previously shown by flow cytometry. Genomic DNA served as template for TCR beta VDJ and CDR3 profiling. TCRdb analysed the reads with MiXCR anew, one entry per CDR3 protein. The sample includes 130,000 or so distinct CDR3 sequences, about 40% seen only once; the top ten take around 2.7%. Sequenced material: sorted CD4+, CD8+, or CD8+CD57+ T cells (not recorded which) from PBMCs. Every receptor here comes from a human donor with aplastic anemia.

This clonotype was recorded at least ten times. The rearrangement links TRBV7-3 to TRBJ2-3; tentative D call: TRBD2 (5 bases). The CDR3 is 14 amino acids. From germline, CDR1 is SGHTA and CDR2 FQGTGA. The V end lost 5 bases, the J end lost 4 bases, and 13 bases lay between the germline ends. The CDR3 DNA follows: TGTGCCAGCAGCCTCGGGCGGGCGGCAGATACGCAGTATTTT. This codes for CASSLGRAADTQYF.

This clonotype was seen a few times. This rearrangement joins TRBV27 to TRBJ1-4; TRBD1 might be the D (6 bases). The CDR3 has 14 amino acids. V gave up 5 bases and J gave up 7 bases, with 14 bases separating them. The V gene's germline CDR1 is MNHEY and CDR2 SMNVEV (reference sequence). The DNA of the CDR3 is TGTGCCAGCAGTCTGAGGGGGGGGGGTGAAAAACTGTTTTTT. It is translated as CASSLRGGGEKLFF.

This clonotype was picked up many times. This chain connects TRBV2 to TRBJ1-5; D is perhaps TRBD1 (5 bases). V was pared by 6 bases and J by 1 base, with 10 bases between. The CDR3 covers 14 residues. Germline V CDR1 and CDR2: SNHLY, FYNNEI. CDR3 residues: CASSAGYSNQPQHF. Written as DNA, the CDR3 is TGTGCCAGCAGCGCAGGGTACAGCAATCAGCCCCAGCATTTT.

The V gene is TRBV12-1, the J gene TRBJ2-7. TRBV12-1 corresponds to a pseudogene. The CDR3 length is 13 residues. CDR3 residues: CASSFRGSYEQYV. Here the CDR3 DNA reads TGTGCCAGCAGCTTTCGGGGATCCTACGAGCAGTACGTC.

Concerning this clonotype: A read error may explain this, as a much larger clone is one base away. This chain uses TRBV6-5 with TRBJ1-3, with D possibly TRBD1 on 5 matching bases. Germline-derived CDR1 and CDR2 are MNHEY and SVGAGI. Trimming shortened V by 8 bases and J by 0 bases, and 17 bases separated the two germline ends. The CDR3 length is 16 residues. The CDR3, as DNA: TGTGCCAGCTGTTTACTAGACAGCTCCTCTGGAAACACCATATATTTT. It is translated as CASCLLDSSSGNTIYF.